This T cell receptor (beta chain) was sequenced for a study of T cells after posttransplantation cyclophosphamide. Broader study findings: TRB clonality was highly associated with recipient CMV seropositivity and reactivation. Skin or GI-infiltrating T cells shared few TRB sequences with blood. Donor-recipient repertoire similarity was low at 1-2 months, rising over year one.

Treatment was busulfan-fludarabine conditioning, a marrow graft, and cyclophosphamide on days +3 and +4. Assay: immunoSEQ multiplex PCR; the TCRdb copy retains only in-frame clones and omits some. This sample has fewer than 45,000 clones, with more than 70% found just once. To note about this clone: What it recognizes is unknown.

The receptor comes from a female patient in her forties or fifties who received an allogeneic stem cell transplant from a related donor, was CMV-positive, and had no GVHD. The T cells may come from the graft donor. The input for sequencing was CD4+ T cells sorted from blood, taken around 2,000 days after a stem cell transplant with posttransplant cyclophosphamide.

This CDR3 reads CASRHRGVGTEAFF. The CDR3 region has the DNA TGTGCCAGCAGACACAGGGGTGTTGGAACTGAAGCTTTCTTT. The chain carries TRBV27 and TRBJ1-1; 7 nucleotides match TRBD1. The CDR3 contains 14 residues. Losses at the gene ends were 6 bases for V and 5 bases for J; bases not matched to a gene: 9. CDR1 and CDR2 (germline): MNHEY, SMNVEV (reference sequence).